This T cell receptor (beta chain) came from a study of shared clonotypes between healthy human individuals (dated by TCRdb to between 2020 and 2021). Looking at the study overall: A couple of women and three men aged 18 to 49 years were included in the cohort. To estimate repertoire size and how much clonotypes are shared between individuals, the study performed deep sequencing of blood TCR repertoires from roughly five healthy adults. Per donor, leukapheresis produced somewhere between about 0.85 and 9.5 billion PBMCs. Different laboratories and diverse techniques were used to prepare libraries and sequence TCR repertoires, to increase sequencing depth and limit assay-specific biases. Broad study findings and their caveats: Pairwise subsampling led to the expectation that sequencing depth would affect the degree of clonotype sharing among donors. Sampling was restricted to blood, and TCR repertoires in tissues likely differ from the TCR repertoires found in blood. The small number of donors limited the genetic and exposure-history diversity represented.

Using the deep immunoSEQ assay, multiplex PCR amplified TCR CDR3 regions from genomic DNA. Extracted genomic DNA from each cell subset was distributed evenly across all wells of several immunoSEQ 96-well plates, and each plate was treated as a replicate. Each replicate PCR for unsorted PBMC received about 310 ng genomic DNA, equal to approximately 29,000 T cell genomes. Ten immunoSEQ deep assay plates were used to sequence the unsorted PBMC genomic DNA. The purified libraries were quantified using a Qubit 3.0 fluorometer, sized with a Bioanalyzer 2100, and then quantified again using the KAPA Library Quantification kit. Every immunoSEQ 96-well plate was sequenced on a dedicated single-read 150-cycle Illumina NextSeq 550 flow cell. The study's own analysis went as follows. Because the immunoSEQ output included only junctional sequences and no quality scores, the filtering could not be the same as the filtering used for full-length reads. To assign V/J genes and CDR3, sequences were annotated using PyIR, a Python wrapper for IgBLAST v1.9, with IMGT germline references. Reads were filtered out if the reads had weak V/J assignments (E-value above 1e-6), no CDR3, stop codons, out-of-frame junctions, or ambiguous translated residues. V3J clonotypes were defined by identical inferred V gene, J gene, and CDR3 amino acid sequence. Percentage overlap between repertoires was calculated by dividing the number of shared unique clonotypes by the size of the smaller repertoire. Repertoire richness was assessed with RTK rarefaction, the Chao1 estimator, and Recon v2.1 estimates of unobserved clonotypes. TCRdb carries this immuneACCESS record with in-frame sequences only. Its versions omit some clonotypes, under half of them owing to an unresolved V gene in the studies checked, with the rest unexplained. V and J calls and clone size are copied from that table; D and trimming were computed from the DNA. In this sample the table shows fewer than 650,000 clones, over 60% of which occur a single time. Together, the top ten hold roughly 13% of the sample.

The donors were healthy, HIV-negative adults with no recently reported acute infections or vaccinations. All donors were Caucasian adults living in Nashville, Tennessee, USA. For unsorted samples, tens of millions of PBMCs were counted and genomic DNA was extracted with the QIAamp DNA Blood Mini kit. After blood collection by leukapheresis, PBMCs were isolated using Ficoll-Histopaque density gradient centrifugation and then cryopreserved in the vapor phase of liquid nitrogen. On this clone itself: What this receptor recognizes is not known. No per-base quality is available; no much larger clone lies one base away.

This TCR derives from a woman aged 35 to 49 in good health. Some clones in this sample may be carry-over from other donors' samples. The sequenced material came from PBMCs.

The bases read TGCGCCAGCAGAAGGGACAGCCTCAGTCATGAAGCTTTCTTT. This yields the protein CASRRDSLSHEAFF. The chain uses TRBV5-1 and TRBJ1-1; 7 junctional bases match TRBD1. As encoded in the germline V gene, CDR1 is SGHRS while CDR2 is YFSETQ. The germline V end is reduced by 5 bases and the J end by 7 bases; junction bases left unmatched: 11. The CDR3, cysteine through phenylalanine, is 14 amino acids long. Only the CDR3 portion is preserved as DNA: 42 bases, with reading frame beginning at the first base.